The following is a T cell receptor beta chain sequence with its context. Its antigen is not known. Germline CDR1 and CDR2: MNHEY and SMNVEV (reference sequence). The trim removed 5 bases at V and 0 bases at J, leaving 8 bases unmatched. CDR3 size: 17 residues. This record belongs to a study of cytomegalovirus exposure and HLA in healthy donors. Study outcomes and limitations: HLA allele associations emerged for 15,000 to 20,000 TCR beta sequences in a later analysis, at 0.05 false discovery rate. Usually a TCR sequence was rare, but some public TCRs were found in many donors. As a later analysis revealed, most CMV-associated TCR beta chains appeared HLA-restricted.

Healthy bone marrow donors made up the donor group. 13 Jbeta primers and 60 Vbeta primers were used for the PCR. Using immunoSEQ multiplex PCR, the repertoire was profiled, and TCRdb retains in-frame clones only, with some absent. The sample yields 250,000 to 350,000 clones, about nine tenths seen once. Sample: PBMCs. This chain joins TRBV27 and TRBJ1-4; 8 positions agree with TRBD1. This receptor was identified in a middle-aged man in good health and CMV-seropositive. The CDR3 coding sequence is TGTGCCAGCAGTGTGTCGGGACAGGCGGCAACTAATGAAAAACTGTTTTTT. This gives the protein CASSVSGQAATNEKLFF.